This T cell receptor beta chain was recorded in a study of post-analysis software for immune sequencing data. Study-wide background: The patients showed relapsing-remitting, secondary progressive and progressive-relapsing multiple sclerosis courses.

cDNA libraries for TCR beta contained unique molecular identifiers. When 1 to 10 million T cells were used, they gave about 550,000 cDNA molecules. One entry per CDR3 protein, called by TCRdb with MiXCR from the PCR reads. This sample carries more than 450,000 distinct CDR3 sequences, 44% of them seen once, and the ten largest clones take 1.5% to 2%. This clonotype was sampled from a girl aged 10 to 17 with multiple sclerosis. Sequenced input: blood.

The CDR3 spells CASTWTRGTQYF. As DNA, the CDR3 is TGTGCCAGCACCTGGACCAGGGGCACTCAGTACTTC. The chain couples TRBV12-3 or TRBV12-4 to TRBJ2-4; TRBD1 might be the D (6 bases). Trimming shortened V by 7 bases and J by 12 bases, and 16 bases separated the two germline ends. The CDR3 sequence is 12 residues long.